The 25 T cell receptor beta chains reported below all come from one sample, sequenced in a study of cytomegalovirus exposure and HLA in healthy donors. PCR employed 60 Vbeta and 13 Jbeta primers. The data were produced by immunoSEQ multiplex PCR, yet TCRdb's version contains in-frame clones alone and is incomplete. The sample comprises under 95,000 clones, over 60% of which are singletons, and approximately 1% rests with the top ten. Sequencing was carried out using PBMCs. The receptor source for this set is a male donor in good health and CMV-seronegative.

The rearrangement uses TRBV5-8 and TRBJ1-5; D call uncertain. This CDR3 is built from 19 residues. V dropped 0 bases and J dropped 0 bases, with 19 bases sitting between them. Germline loops: CDR1 SGHTS, CDR2 YDEGEE. In nucleotides, the CDR3 is TGTGCCAGCAGCTTGGGATTCATCGGGGTCACTTATAGCAATCAGCCCCAGCATTTT. Its translation is CASSLGFIGVTYSNQPQHF.

The chain couples TRBV19 to TRBJ1-5; D not certain. The germline CDR1 and CDR2 sequences are LNHDA and SQIVND (reference sequence). Trimming left V 3 bases short and J 7 bases short, with 16 bases between. The CDR3 runs to 15 residues. The CDR3 spells CASSIEGINGQPQHF. As DNA, the CDR3 is TGTGCCAGTAGTATTGAGGGCATAAACGGACAGCCCCAGCATTTT.

This clone was recorded a few times. The chain combines TRBV9 with TRBJ2-2; D unresolved. Per germline, CDR1 SGDLS and CDR2 YYNGEE. V lost 1 base, J lost 0 bases, and 7 bases lay in between. This CDR3 has 15 amino acids. CDR3 sequence reads: CASSVSSSNTGELFF. The CDR3 bases are TGTGCCAGCAGCGTAAGTAGCTCGAACACCGGGGAGCTGTTTTTT. Full variable domain (outside the CDR3, taken from reference TRBV9 and TRBJ2-2): DSGVTQTPKHLITATGQRVTLRCSPRSGDLSVYWYQQSLDQGLQFLIQYYNGEERAKGNILERFSAQQFPDLHSELNLSSLELGDSALYFCASSVSSSNTGELFFGEGSRLTVL.

This chain joins TRBV27 and TRBJ2-7, with TRBD2 as a possible D gene (5 bases). V was shortened by 3 bases and J by 6 bases, with 9 bases between the two germline ends. Germline-derived CDR1 and CDR2 are MNHEY and SMNVEV (reference sequence). The CDR3 runs 12 residues. The CDR3: CASSFAEGEQYF. DNA of the CDR3: TGTGCCAGCAGTTTTGCCGAGGGCGAGCAGTACTTC.

The rearrangement joins TRBV30 to TRBJ1-4; D is perhaps TRBD1 (6 bases). There are 15 residues in the CDR3. Germline V gene lookup returns CDR1 GTSNPN and CDR2 SVGIG (reference sequence). Trimming left V 5 bases short and J 8 bases short, with 21 bases between. The CDR3 loop is CAWSLSEGGREKLFF. CDR3 DNA: TGTGCCTGGTCTCTAAGTGAGGGGGGGCGGGAAAAACTGTTTTTT.

This clone was seen more than once but under ten times. This chain joins TRBV5-8 and TRBJ2-1; D is uncertain. The germline gives CDR1 SGHTS, CDR2 YDEGEE. CDR3 length: 14 residues. Trimming left V 0 bases short and J 4 bases short, with 8 bases between. CDR3 sequence reads: CASSLVLEYNEQFF. The CDR3 DNA reads TGTGCCAGCAGCTTGGTTTTAGAGTACAATGAGCAGTTCTTC.

As for this clone: The junction differs from germline at one of its ends, possibly a read error. The chain has TRBV2 and TRBJ1-5, with D unclear. Germline V gives CDR1 SNHLY, CDR2 FYNNEI. CDR3 length: 14 amino acids. The CDR3: CASTSNAGNQPQNF. For the CDR3, the DNA is TGTGCCAGCACGTCAAACGCGGGCAATCAGCCCCAGAATTTT.

The V call is TRBV2, the J call TRBJ2-1; the D gene is possibly TRBD1 (6 bases). The ends were cut back, 6 bases at V and 6 bases at J, with 6 bases in the middle. The CDR3 contains 11 residues. Per germline, CDR1 SNHLY and CDR2 FYNNEI. CDR3 coding DNA: TGTGCCAGCAGCAGGGGCAATGAGCAGTTCTTC. Protein: CASSRGNEQFF.

This chain links TRBV6-5 with TRBJ2-7; 8 bases agree with TRBD1. The CDR3 runs 14 residues. V was pared by 6 bases and J by 7 bases, with 11 bases of the junction left unmatched. Per germline, CDR1 MNHEY and CDR2 SVGAGI. The CDR3 region has the DNA TGTGCCAGCAGCATACAGGGGGACGTTTGGGAGCAGTACTTC. Translating it yields CASSIQGDVWEQYF.

The gene calls are TRBV5-4 and TRBJ2-1, with 16 bases aligning to TRBD2. This CDR3 spans 15 amino acids. Trimming at V came to 7 bases and at J to 3 bases, leaving 1 base not matched to a gene. Germline V lookup: CDR1 SGHNT, CDR2 YYREEE (reference sequence). CDR3 DNA: TGTGCCAGCGGGACTAGCGGGGGGGTCTACAATGAGCAGTTCTTC. This translates into CASGTSGGVYNEQFF.

The rearrangement joins TRBV7-2 to TRBJ2-3, with no clear D. V dropped 5 bases and J dropped 6 bases, with 6 bases sitting between them. The CDR3 has 11 amino acids. CDR1 and CDR2 (germline): SGHTA, FQGNSA. CDR3 DNA sequence: TGTGCCAGCAGCCCTATCGATACGCAGTATTTT. This gives the protein CASSPIDTQYF.

The chain is built from TRBV5-1 and TRBJ1-1; 9 bases align to TRBD1. The CDR3 extends over 14 amino acids. Per the germline V gene, CDR1 is SGHRS and CDR2 is YFSETQ. Germline trimming cut 4 bases from V and 0 bases from J; bases unmatched to any gene: 1. CDR3 nucleotide sequence: TGCGCCAGCAGCGGGACAGGGATGAACACTGAAGCTTTCTTT. Its translation is CASSGTGMNTEAFF.

V and J are TRBV7-6 and TRBJ1-6; D not certain. Germline V gene data show CDR1 as SGHVS and CDR2 as FNYEAQ. V shed 10 bases and J shed 3 bases, with 16 bases lying between them. This CDR3 comprises 15 residues. CDR3: CAMLTRFIYNSPLHF. The CDR3 DNA reads as TGTGCCATGCTAACCCGTTTCATCTATAATTCACCCCTCCACTTT.

This sequence joins TRBV19 and TRBJ1-1; D is ambiguous. Germline V gene lookup returns CDR1 LNHDA and CDR2 SQIVND (reference sequence). The CDR3 is 14 amino acids. Trimming removed 2 bases at V and 1 base at J, with 8 bases between. The CDR3 DNA reads TGTGCCAGTAGTATACGGGTGGCGAACACTGAAGCTTTCTTT. Translating gives CASSIRVANTEAFF.

This clone has only one observation. This chain uses TRBV5-6 with TRBJ2-7; D is ambiguous. Germline CDR1 reads SGHDT; CDR2 reads YYEEEE. The CDR3 loop spans 11 amino acids. V lost 0 bases to trimming and J lost 7 bases, with 5 bases between them. The CDR3 sequence is CASSLVGEQYF. The DNA for the CDR3 is TGTGCCAGCAGCTTGGTCGGGGAGCAGTACTTC.

This chain links TRBV4-2 with TRBJ1-2, with D tentatively TRBD1 (6 bases). This CDR3 has 15 residues. Germline values: CDR1 LGHNA, CDR2 YNFKEQ. V was clipped by 4 bases and J by 3 bases, with 15 bases between them. The CDR3 DNA reads as TGTGCCAGCAGCCTGGCCGGGGGGCAGGACTATGGCTACACCTTC. It specifies CASSLAGGQDYGYTF.

The chain has TRBV27 and TRBJ2-7; the match to TRBD1 covers 7 bases. This CDR3 is built from 13 residues. Germline CDR1 and CDR2: MNHEY and SMNVEV (reference sequence). V lost 3 bases to trimming and J lost 4 bases; unmatched junction nucleotides: 3. The CDR3 sequence is CASSLLQGYEQYF. In DNA form, the CDR3 reads TGTGCCAGCAGTTTGTTACAGGGGTACGAGCAGTACTTC.

The V and J genes are TRBV20-1 and TRBJ1-4, with D hard to call. Looked up from germline, CDR1 is DFQATT and CDR2 is SNEGSKA (reference sequence). With 1 base removed from V and 8 bases from J, the gap between germline ends came to 5 bases. CDR3 length: 11 residues. The CDR3 is CSARVLEKLFF. DNA of the CDR3: TGCAGTGCTAGAGTCTTGGAAAAACTGTTTTTT.

The rearrangement uses TRBV11-1 and TRBJ2-7, with D perhaps matching TRBD1 (5 bases). CDR3 length: 14 amino acids. The germline CDR1 and CDR2 sequences are SGHAT and FQDESV (reference sequence). Trimming removed 1 base from V and 5 bases from J, with 12 bases in between. The CDR3 DNA reads as TGTGCCAGCAGCTTAGGGACATCGCCCAACGAGCAGTACTTC. It codes for CASSLGTSPNEQYF.

Only a few counts were recorded for this clone. V usage is TRBV18 and J usage is TRBJ1-4; 9 bases fit TRBD1. The CDR3 contains 16 residues. Trimming cost V 3 bases and J 3 bases; bases outside gene matches: 5. From germline, CDR1 is KGHSH and CDR2 LQKENI. For the CDR3, the DNA is TGTGCCAGCTCACCTCGACAGGGGGAGGCTAATGAAAAACTGTTTTTT. Translating gives CASSPRQGEANEKLFF.

The rearrangement uses TRBV4-1 and TRBJ1-1; D may be TRBD1 (5 bases). The CDR3 has 15 amino acids. V was cut by 0 bases and J by 3 bases, with 11 bases left in between. Germline CDR1 is MGHRA and CDR2 is YSYEKL. CDR3 protein: CASSQEWTGDTEAFF. DNA of the CDR3: TGCGCCAGCAGCCAAGAGTGGACGGGGGACACTGAAGCTTTCTTT.

The rearrangement uses TRBV19 and TRBJ1-2; no firm D call. The CDR3 is 17 amino acids. Germline V gene lookup returns CDR1 LNHDA and CDR2 SQIVND (reference sequence). V was trimmed by 10 bases and J by 0 bases, leaving 24 bases between them. The chain's CDR3 is CANQQPPRSKANYGYTF. CDR3 DNA sequence: TGTGCCAATCAACAACCTCCGAGGAGCAAAGCTAACTATGGCTACACCTTC.

The chain uses TRBV5-1 and TRBJ2-2; no firm D call. The CDR3 is 15 residues long. Trimming took 1 base from V and 6 from J, leaving 13 bases between them. Germline V lookup: CDR1 SGHRS, CDR2 YFSETQ. The CDR3 DNA reads TGCGCCAGCAGCTTGTCCGCAACTTTGTCCGGGGAGCTGTTTTTT. Encoded protein: CASSLSATLSGELFF.

The genes are TRBV7-9 and TRBJ1-3; 7 bases line up with TRBD1. Germline V gene data show CDR1 as SEHNR and CDR2 as FQNEAQ (reference sequence). The CDR3 is made up of 14 amino acids. J lost 8 bases, V lost 3 bases, and 7 bases had no gene match. Here the CDR3 DNA reads TGTGCCAGCAGCTTCGTTGACAGGGCGGACACCATATATTTT. Translation: CASSFVDRADTIYF.

The rearrangement uses TRBV5-4 and TRBJ2-3; 10 bases align to TRBD2. This CDR3 has 15 residues. J gave up 7 bases and V 5 bases, and 10 bases lay outside the gene matches. Germline V gives CDR1 SGHNT, CDR2 YYREEE (reference sequence). In nucleotides, the CDR3 is TGTGCCAGCAGTCCCGGGACTAGCGAGGCGAATACGCAGTATTTT. This translates into CASSPGTSEANTQYF.